These T cell receptor beta chains were read from a single sample in a study of PD-L1 blockade in urothelial cancer. Clones were sequenced by immunoSEQ multiplex PCR, and TCRdb holds only the in-frame ones, with some missing. The table shows tens of thousands of clones, with over 80% occurring only once. Sample: PBMCs, taken around atezolizumab (anti-PD-L1) treatment. The receptors here all came from a man between 65 and 85 years old with urothelial cancer. Each CDR3 is given without its conserved first and last residue.

V gene,CDR3 protein
TRBV27,ASFPAGRRETQY
TRBV7-2,ASSRNAGVSDEQY
TRBV5-1,ASSLAGGPNQPQH
TRBV29-1,SFDKNTEAF
TRBV2,AIRIGTGFYEVTQETQY
TRBV18,ASSPPGGPQETQY
TRBV5-5,ASSQPGQINQPQH
TRBV11-2,ASRSIRGSTDTQY
TRBV7-7,ASSLTGHGSDTQY
TRBV11-2,ASSRLVAGGQF
TRBV5-1,ASSLAGGTDTQY
TRBV4-3,ASSQAWALADTQY
TRBV7-9,ASSLATGGNTEAF
TRBV7-8,ASSLGTDSPGEQF
TRBV5-1,ASSSTSRIGSSYNEQF
TRBV19,ASSVLMNTEAF
TRBV5-1,ASSLLSGRSNEQF
TRBV29-1,SVAPTVGAEAF
TRBV11-2,ASSPGQGPYGYT
TRBV5-6,ASSLSLAPDTQY
TRBV11-1,ASSSLLGEQF
TRBV2,ASSGQSFGNTIY
TRBV14,ASSAGQGLETQY
TRBV28,ASSTTSGTGVRQPQH
TRBV7-7,ASSLVGRGYEQY
TRBV19,ASSRGQGAGTQY
TRBV5-7,ASSLVAENTEAF
TRBV6-5,ASSLGLAGAYNEQF
TRBV7-3,ASSAKTGGGYEQY
TRBV11-3,ASSSGLAGGGTGELF
TRBV9,ASSPGLAPDTQY
TRBV18,ASSPADAGELF
TRBV5-8,ASSLGQGNPSYEQY
TRBV2,ASSEGGEAYEQY
TRBV5-4,ASSLGAGDINYGYT
TRBV12-5,ASGLAGQINQPQH
TRBV6-4,ASSRQGSTEAF
TRBV14,ASSQGVAGVTGELF
TRBV19,ASSIQGGAF
TRBV7-9,ASSSPRQREVLGGETQY
TRBV2,ASRALAGVADTQY
TRBV5-1,ASSWGTGGRTDTQY
TRBV7-9,ASSSRQGDTGELF
TRBV6-6,ASSSKLGGYGYT
TRBV18,ASSPSGEYQPQH
TRBV27,ASSPQTSGKNIQY
TRBV27,ASSLTVSGNTIY
TRBV4-1,ASSPPGGVTDTQY
TRBV7-2,ASSLSSISGNTIY
TRBV27,ASSPNLDRGALYGYT
TRBV19,ASNDRKRGRLTGELF
TRBV4-1,ASSQGPGTEAF